This T cell receptor (beta chain) was documented in a study of control samples from healthy donors and cancer patients (TCRdb year 2020). Concerning this clone: The specificity of this receptor is unknown. The input lacks base qualities; no much larger clone sits a single base away.

The library was built by means of the immunoSEQ multiplex PCR assay. Not all clones reach the TCRdb copy of this immuneACCESS table, which keeps in-frame sequences only. Checked studies attribute under half of the gap to unresolved V genes and leave the rest unexplained. This sample gives tens of thousands of clones in total; around 80% of them show up just once. The biggest ten clones account for about 20% of the sample. Relative to germline, V is 2 bases shorter and J is 1 base shorter, with 3 bases between their ends. Based on the germline V gene (reference sequence), the CDR1 and CDR2 sequences are GTSNPN and SVGIG. Inclusive of the bounding cysteine and phenylalanine, the CDR3 is 11 residues long. The DNA shown is the 33-base CDR3, in frame from base 1.

The sequence is built from TRBV30 and TRBJ2-7; confidence is insufficient to name the D gene. The source of this sequence is a man in his fifties or sixties with head and neck cancer. The sequenced sample was PBMCs. At the DNA level, the sequence is TGTGCCTGGAGTCTGTCCTACGAGCAGTACTTC. Translated, this gives CAWSLSYEQYF.